Following are 15 T cell receptor beta chains from one sample sequenced in a study of OX40 agonist ivuxolimab in advanced cancers. The data were produced by immunoSEQ multiplex PCR, yet TCRdb's version contains in-frame clones alone and is incomplete. The repertoire holds about 62,000 clones, with around 80% as singletons. The sequences come from CD4+ or CD8+ T cells sorted from blood, collected in a trial of the OX40 agonist ivuxolimab. The source is an adult with an advanced solid tumor such as melanoma, head and neck, liver or kidney cancer.

This clone was detected only once. The genes are TRBV2 and TRBJ2-3, with D possibly being TRBD1 or TRBD2 (5 bases each). CDR3 size: 13 residues. V gave up 5 bases and J gave up 0 bases, with 6 bases separating them. Germline CDR1 and CDR2: SNHLY and FYNNEI. The DNA of the CDR3 is TGTGCCAGCAGTCGGGACAGCACAGATACGCAGTATTTT. As protein: CASSRDSTDTQYF.

The chain employs TRBV2 and TRBJ2-3, with TRBD2 as a possible D gene (5 bases). Looked up from germline, CDR1 is SNHLY and CDR2 is FYNNEI. This CDR3 region has 17 residues. V gave up 2 bases and J gave up 2 bases, with 17 bases separating them. The CDR3 DNA is TGTGCCAGCAGTGAAAGCGGACCCTCTAAAGTCACAGATACGCAGTATTTT. Its protein product is CASSESGPSKVTDTQYF.

This clone was observed a handful of times. The CDR3 sequence is CASSLGRGGVQETQYF. CDR3 coding DNA: TGTGCCAGCAGCTTAGGGAGGGGGGGAGTACAAGAGACCCAGTACTTC. The V and J genes are TRBV11-2 and TRBJ2-5, with D perhaps matching TRBD2 (7 bases). The CDR3 contains 16 residues. Per the germline V gene, CDR1 is SGHAT and CDR2 is FQNNGV. Trimming removed 1 base at V and 2 bases at J, with 14 bases between.

This clone is a singleton in its sample. The gene calls are TRBV5-5 and TRBJ1-2, with D perhaps matching TRBD1 (6 bases). CDR1 is SGHKS, CDR2 YYEKEE, per germline (reference sequence). The CDR3 sequence is 14 residues long. Trimming cost V 2 bases and J 4 bases, with 12 bases left between them. The CDR3 sequence: CASSFQGLLYGYTF. The CDR3 DNA sequence: TGTGCCAGCAGCTTTCAGGGGCTCCTCTATGGCTACACCTTC.

This chain connects TRBV5-4 to TRBJ2-1, with TRBD2 matching 8 bases. The V gene's germline CDR1 is SGHNT and CDR2 YYREEE (reference sequence). The CDR3 is 16 residues long. Trimming at V came to 4 bases and at J to 7 bases, leaving 13 bases not matched to a gene. CDR3: CASSPGGRLSVNEQFF. The CDR3 DNA reads as TGTGCCAGCAGCCCGGGGGGGCGTCTCTCAGTAAATGAGCAGTTCTTC.

The rearrangement links TRBV7-2 to TRBJ2-3, with D maybe TRBD2 (6 bases). CDR1 is SGHTA and CDR2 is FQGNSA in the germline V gene. CDR3 length: 16 residues. With 1 base removed from V and 0 bases from J, the gap between germline ends came to 11 bases. DNA for the CDR3: TGTGCCAGCAGCTTAGGGTGGGGGGTGAGCACAGATACGCAGTATTTT. Its protein product is CASSLGWGVSTDTQYF.

The chain employs TRBV2 and TRBJ1-3; tentatively, D is TRBD1 (6 bases). The CDR3 sequence is 13 residues long. Trimming left V 5 bases short and J 4 bases short, with 9 bases between. Per germline, CDR1 SNHLY and CDR2 FYNNEI. The CDR3 loop is CASSTGFGNTIYF. Written as DNA, the CDR3 is TGTGCCAGCAGTACAGGGTTCGGAAACACCATATATTTT.

The chain couples TRBV6-6 to TRBJ1-5; no clear D gene. CDR3 size: 14 residues. From germline, CDR1 is MNHNY and CDR2 SVGAGI (reference sequence). V gave up 6 bases and J gave up 1 base, with 10 bases separating them. The DNA for the CDR3 is TGTGCCAGCAGGCGCCCGGAGAGCAATCAGCCCCAGCATTTT. Its protein product is CASRRPESNQPQHF.

V usage is TRBV19 and J usage is TRBJ1-1; D is unclear. This CDR3 comprises 12 residues. The germline V and J ends were trimmed by 4 bases and 13 bases, with 16 bases remaining between them. CDR1 is LNHDA, CDR2 SQIVND, per germline (reference sequence). Written as DNA, the CDR3 is TGTGCCAGTAGTACCACGCGGCCCCTCTTTTTCTTT. Its protein is CASSTTRPLFFF.

This chain joins TRBV2 and TRBJ2-1, with 7 positions matching TRBD2. Trimming removed 7 bases from V and 3 bases from J; junction bases left unmatched: 6. CDR3 size: 14 residues. Germline assignment: CDR1 SNHLY and CDR2 FYNNEI. The CDR3 DNA reads TGTGCCAGCAAGGAGCGGGGTAACTACAATGAGCAGTTCTTC. Amino acid sequence: CASKERGNYNEQFF.

This clone was detected once. The chain joins TRBV6-1 to TRBJ2-1, with 12 bases that match TRBD2. The ends lost 2 bases at V and 4 bases at J; junction bases unmatched: 6. Germline CDR1 reads MNHNS; CDR2 reads SASEGT. CDR3 length equals 17 residues. CDR3 DNA sequence: TGTGCCAGCAGTGAACTCGGTGGGACTAGCGGGTACAATGAGCAGTTCTTC. Amino acid sequence: CASSELGGTSGYNEQFF.

In DNA form, the CDR3 reads TGTGCCAGCAGCGTACGGACAGGCCCAGGGGGCACTGAAGCTTTCTTT. Protein sequence: CASSVRTGPGGTEAFF. The gene calls are TRBV9 and TRBJ1-1, with TRBD1 matching 7 bases. Germline CDR1 SGDLS, CDR2 YYNGEE. The CDR3 has 16 residues. V dropped 1 base and J dropped 4; count of bases not matched to a gene: 10.

The chain is built from TRBV2 and TRBJ2-2, with a weak D call TRBD2 (5 bases). Trimming shortened V by 7 bases and J by 9 bases, and 21 bases separated the two germline ends. CDR3 length: 15 residues. Per germline, CDR1 SNHLY and CDR2 FYNNEI. The CDR3 region has the DNA TGTGCCAGCAATAAGGCGGGCGGCCTAGTCCGGGAGCTGTTTTTT. Protein: CASNKAGGLVRELFF.

CDR3 region: CASSEPGTGAFF. The CDR3 DNA sequence: TGTGCCAGCAGTGAACCGGGGACGGGAGCTTTCTTT. V is TRBV6-1 and J is TRBJ1-1; perhaps TRBD1 as D (5 bases). In germline, CDR1 is MNHNS, CDR2 SASEGT. The V end was cut by 2 bases, the J end by 10 bases, with 11 bases between. The CDR3 contains 12 residues.

The rearrangement joins TRBV19 to TRBJ1-2; 7 nucleotides align to TRBD1. The ends lost 6 bases at V and 4 bases at J; junction bases unmatched: 2. Germline lookup yields CDR1 LNHDA and CDR2 SQIVND (reference sequence). The CDR3 consists of 12 residues. CDR3 region: CASRGTAYGYTF. The CDR3 nucleotides are TGTGCCAGTAGGGGGACAGCCTATGGCTACACCTTC.